Below are 18 T cell receptor beta chains sequenced from a single sample in a study of vaccination and CD4 T cells after COVID-19 (dated by TCRdb to between 2021 and 2024). No antigen is known for these receptors. The library was generated by PCR. Sequencing was carried out with an Illumina iSeq 100. DNA from cultured CD4+ T cells was subjected to TCR sequencing with the Oncomine TCR Beta short-read assay at the Johns Hopkins FTIC core. In-frame beta chains were kept once TCRdb had trimmed the public reads at Q25 with fastp and called clones with MiXCR. Entries that share a CDR3 protein sequence are merged under the most common genes and DNA. The sample has about 25,000 distinct CDR3 sequences on record, around 49% of them singletons. Approximately 6.1% of the sample is held by the ten biggest clonotypes. The sample's treatment or condition, from its label and the paper: roughly 10-day PBMC culture with coronavirus spike peptide pools or control peptides (ViraFEST assay).

The specimen was CD4+ T cells from blood, cultured in vitro. The receptors were gathered from a human donor who had recovered from COVID-19.

This chain links TRBV6-2 or TRBV6-3 with TRBJ2-1; unclear D gene. The tail of the sequence fits TRBJ2-7 better, so the J call may be wrong. The length of the CDR3 is 16 residues. Germline V gene sequence: CDR1 MNHEY, CDR2 SVGEGT. The CDR3, as DNA: TGTGCCAGCAGTTACCTTGGGGTTCGACGTGACCACGAGCAGTACTTC. Its translation is CASSYLGVRRDHEQYF.

This clonotype was seen a single time. The chain carries TRBV20-1 and TRBJ2-7, with a weak D call TRBD2 (6 bases). Per the germline V gene, CDR1 is DFQATT and CDR2 is SNEGSKA (reference sequence). Trimming took 3 bases from V and 1 from J, leaving 7 bases between them. This CDR3 contains 12 residues. The CDR3 reads CSARAGSYEQYF. CDR3 sequence (DNA): TGCAGTGCTAGGGCGGGATCCTACGAGCAGTACTTC.

This clonotype was seen a few times. V and J are TRBV12-3 or TRBV12-4 and TRBJ2-7; TRBD2 agrees at 13 bases. This CDR3 region has 16 residues. Germline trimming cut 5 bases from V and 2 bases from J; bases unmatched to any gene: 6. The CDR3 spells CASSRILAGGPYEQYF. For the CDR3, the DNA is TGTGCCAGCAGTCGAATACTAGCGGGGGGGCCCTACGAGCAGTACTTC.

V gene TRBV27 combines with J gene TRBJ1-5; maybe TRBD1 (5 bases). V lost 2 bases and J lost 3, with 17 bases in between. In germline, CDR1 is MNHEY, CDR2 SMNVEV (reference sequence). The CDR3 length is 17 residues. The CDR3 region has the DNA TGTGCCAGCAGTTTAAATGGCGGGGCGCGGGACAATCAGCCCCAGCATTTT. Translated, it gives CASSLNGGARDNQPQHF.

The gene calls are TRBV12-3 or TRBV12-4 and TRBJ1-5; possibly TRBD1 for D (6 bases). The CDR3 runs 15 residues. The ends were cut back, 3 bases at V and 0 bases at J, with 9 bases in the middle. CDR3 nucleotides: TGTGCCAGCAGTTTTTCCAGGGGTAGCAATCAGCCCCAGCATTTT. It encodes CASSFSRGSNQPQHF.

This rearrangement joins TRBV7-9 to TRBJ1-5; possibly TRBD1 for D (5 bases). This CDR3 region has 13 residues. Germline loops: CDR1 SEHNR, CDR2 FQNEAQ (reference sequence). Trimming left V 4 bases short and J 6 bases short, with 10 bases between. CDR3 coding DNA: TGTGCCAGCAGCTCGGGGGGAAGTCAGCCCCAGCATTTT. Amino acids: CASSSGGSQPQHF.

This clonotype was found once. The V gene is TRBV7-9, the J gene TRBJ2-1; 10 bases are a match to TRBD2. CDR1 is SEHNR and CDR2 is FQNEAQ in the germline V gene (reference sequence). V dropped 6 bases and J dropped 5; count of bases not matched to a gene: 4. This CDR3 has 14 amino acids. The CDR3 DNA is TGTGCCAGCAGAAATCTAGCGGGGGACAATGAGCAGTTCTTC. This gives the protein CASRNLAGDNEQFF.

This clonotype is a singleton in its sample. The chain is built from TRBV20-1 and TRBJ1-2; weak D call: TRBD1 (5 bases). The CDR3 spans 13 residues. V lost 5 bases to trimming and J lost 7 bases, with 17 bases between them. CDR1 and CDR2 (germline): DFQATT, SNEGSKA (reference sequence). CDR3 in DNA: TGCAGTGCTTTTTGGACGGTTGGGGGTGGCTACACCTTC. It translates to CSAFWTVGGGYTF.

The rearrangement links TRBV24-1 to TRBJ1-1; 7 positions agree with TRBD1. The J segment lost 0 bases and the V segment lost 7 bases, leaving 4 bases of the junction unmatched. Germline lookup yields CDR1 KGHDR and CDR2 SFDVKD. This CDR3 is 14 amino acids long. In DNA, the CDR3 is TGTGCCACCAGGCCAGGGGGGTTGAACACTGAAGCTTTCTTT. It yields the protein CATRPGGLNTEAFF.

The chain employs TRBV6-5 and TRBJ2-5; 8 nucleotides agree with TRBD2. This CDR3 spans 16 amino acids. V trimming: 1 base; J trimming: 2 bases; junction bases outside the gene matches: 6. Germline V gene data show CDR1 as MNHEY and CDR2 as SVGAGI. The CDR3 sequence: CASSYLAGSSQETQYF. The CDR3 coding sequence is TGTGCCAGCAGTTACTTAGCGGGATCCTCTCAAGAGACCCAGTACTTC.

This clonotype has only a few counts. V is TRBV10-2 and J is TRBJ2-7; TRBD1 matches at 9 bases. Germline V gene lookup returns CDR1 WSHSY and CDR2 SAAADI. The V gene end was trimmed by 5 bases and the J gene end by 1 base; junction bases not matched to a gene: 3. There are 14 residues in the CDR3. CDR3: CASSSGQGSYEQYF. DNA for the CDR3: TGCGCCAGCAGTTCGGGACAGGGATCCTACGAGCAGTACTTC.

The chain combines TRBV19 with TRBJ1-6; TRBD1 is a possible D gene (5 bases). Trimming pared 3 bases from V and 9 bases from J, leaving 12 bases between. The CDR3 sequence is 14 residues long. Germline CDR1 is LNHDA and CDR2 is SQIVND (reference sequence). The CDR3 region has the DNA TGTGCCAGTAGTATCAATGGAGGGGCTTCACCCCTCCACTTT. Amino acid sequence: CASSINGGASPLHF.

The rearrangement links TRBV20-1 to TRBJ1-1, with D tentatively TRBD1 (5 bases). V shed 6 bases and J shed 1 base, with 6 bases lying between them. The germline V gene has CDR1 DFQATT and CDR2 SNEGSKA (reference sequence). The CDR3 runs to 11 residues. CDR3 amino acids: CSAGGNTEAFF. The CDR3 bases are TGCAGTGCGGGGGGGAACACTGAAGCTTTCTTT.

The chain combines TRBV2 with TRBJ2-2; 8 nucleotides agree with TRBD2. Germline V CDR1 and CDR2: SNHLY, FYNNEI. Trimming at V came to 3 bases and at J to 4 bases, leaving 4 bases not matched to a gene. The CDR3 is 15 residues long. The CDR3 DNA reads as TGTGCCAGCAGTGAGGCGGGGGGCCCCACCGGGGAGCTGTTTTTT. It codes for CASSEAGGPTGELFF.

CDR3 protein: CASSAGTGELFF. The CDR3 bases are TGTGCCAGTAGTGCGGGGACCGGGGAGCTGTTTTTT. The chain employs TRBV19 and TRBJ2-2; a possible D gene is TRBD2 (6 bases). The CDR3 runs 12 residues. Trimming removed 5 bases from V and 5 bases from J, with 6 bases in between. Germline values: CDR1 LNHDA, CDR2 SQIVND (reference sequence).

This clonotype has only a few counts. The rearrangement joins TRBV7-2 to TRBJ2-5; TRBD1 matches at 10 bases. Germline trimming cut 1 base from V and 5 bases from J; bases unmatched to any gene: 1. The CDR3 spans 14 residues. Per germline, CDR1 SGHTA and CDR2 FQGNSA. The CDR3 protein is CASSLGTGGETQYF. As DNA, the CDR3 is TGTGCCAGCAGCTTAGGGACAGGGGGGGAGACCCAGTACTTC.

This clonotype came up a few times. The chain carries TRBV27 and TRBJ2-3, with TRBD1 identical over 7 bases. With 6 bases clipped from V and 1 base from J, the junction kept 4 bases outside the gene matches. Germline-derived CDR1 and CDR2 are MNHEY and SMNVEV (reference sequence). The CDR3 is made up of 14 amino acids. CDR3 sequence: CASRRQGRTDTQYF. The CDR3 bases are TGTGCCAGCAGGAGACAGGGCCGCACAGATACGCAGTATTTT.

The rearrangement joins TRBV7-2 to TRBJ2-3; 7 bases agree with TRBD2. The germline gives CDR1 SGHTA, CDR2 FQGNSA. The V segment lost 7 bases and the J segment 3 bases; nucleotides outside the gene matches: 10. The CDR3 is 15 amino acids. The CDR3 coding sequence is TGTGCCAGCACCCCGCGGGGGAGGGCGACAGATACGCAGTATTTT. Protein product: CASTPRGRATDTQYF.